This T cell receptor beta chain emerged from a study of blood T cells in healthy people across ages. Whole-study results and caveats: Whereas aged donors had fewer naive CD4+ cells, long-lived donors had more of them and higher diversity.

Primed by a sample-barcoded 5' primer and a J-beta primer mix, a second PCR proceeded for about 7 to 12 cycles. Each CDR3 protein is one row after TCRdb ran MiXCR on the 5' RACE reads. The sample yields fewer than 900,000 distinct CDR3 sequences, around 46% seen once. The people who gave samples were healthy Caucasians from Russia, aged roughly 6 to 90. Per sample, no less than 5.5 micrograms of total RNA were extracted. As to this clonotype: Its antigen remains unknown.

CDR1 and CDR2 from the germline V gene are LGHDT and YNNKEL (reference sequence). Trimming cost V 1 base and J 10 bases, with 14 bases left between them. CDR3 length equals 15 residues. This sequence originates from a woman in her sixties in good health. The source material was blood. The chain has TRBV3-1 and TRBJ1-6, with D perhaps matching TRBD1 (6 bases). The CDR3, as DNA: TGTGCCAGCAGCCAAGGGGTAGGGGGAGACTCACCCCTCCACTTT. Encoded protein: CASSQGVGGDSPLHF.